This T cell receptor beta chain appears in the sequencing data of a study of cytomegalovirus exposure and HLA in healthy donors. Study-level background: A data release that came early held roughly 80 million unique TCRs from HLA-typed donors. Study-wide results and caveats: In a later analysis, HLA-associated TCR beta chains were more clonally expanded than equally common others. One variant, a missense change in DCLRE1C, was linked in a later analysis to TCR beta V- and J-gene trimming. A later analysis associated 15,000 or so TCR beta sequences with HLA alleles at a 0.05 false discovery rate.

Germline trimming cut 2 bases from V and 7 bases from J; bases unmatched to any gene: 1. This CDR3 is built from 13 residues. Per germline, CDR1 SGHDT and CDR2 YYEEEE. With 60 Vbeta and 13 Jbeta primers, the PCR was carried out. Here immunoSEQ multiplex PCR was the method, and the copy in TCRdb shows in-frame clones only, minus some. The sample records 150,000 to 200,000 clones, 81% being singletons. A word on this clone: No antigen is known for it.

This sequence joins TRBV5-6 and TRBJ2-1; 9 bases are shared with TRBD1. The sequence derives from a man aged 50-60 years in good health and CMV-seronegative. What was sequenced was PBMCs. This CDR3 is CASSFGTGNEQFF. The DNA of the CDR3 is TGTGCCAGCAGCTTCGGGACAGGGAATGAGCAGTTCTTC.